This is a list of T cell receptor beta chains from one sample in a study of PD-L1 blockade in urothelial cancer. Clones were read by immunoSEQ multiplex PCR, and TCRdb kept only the in-frame ones, dropping some. The data hold approximately 72,000 clones, with around 87% observed a single time. The sequenced sample was PBMCs, obtained around atezolizumab (anti-PD-L1) treatment. Receptor source: a man aged 60 to 75 with urothelial cancer. Each CDR3 is given with its conserved first and last residue. A D gene is named only where the DNA matches it firmly. The listing skips clone size in some rows; elsewhere it reads once, few, many or a size class.

NA,TRBV30,TRBJ2-5,NA,CATIFGGRETQYF,TGTGCCACTATCTTTGGGGGCAGGGAGACCCAGTACTTC
TRBD1,TRBV30,TRBJ1-1,NA,CAWSVLIGGDREAFF,TGTGCCTGGAGTGTACTCATTGGGGGGGACAGGGAAGCTTTCTTT
TRBD2,TRBV19,TRBJ2-3,NA,CASRSGGPSAQYF,TGTGCCAGTAGAAGCGGGGGGCCGTCGGCGCAGTATTTT
TRBD2,TRBV7-8,TRBJ2-3,NA,CASSPKGGPLAGGITQYF,TGTGCCAGCAGCCCCAAGGGAGGCCCACTAGCGGGGGGGATAACGCAGTATTTT
NA,TRBV9,TRBJ2-1,NA,CASSVEPSSYNEQFF,TGTGCCAGCAGCGTAGAACCGAGCTCCTACAATGAGCAGTTCTTC
TRBD2,TRBV7-2,TRBJ2-7,NA,CASSSLAGRSYEQYF,TGTGCCAGCAGCAGTTTAGCGGGGAGGTCCTACGAGCAGTACTTC
TRBD1,TRBV29-1,TRBJ1-1,NA,CSGGQGVQNTEAFF,TGCAGCGGTGGACAGGGGGTGCAAAACACTGAAGCTTTCTTT
NA,TRBV9,TRBJ1-1,NA,CASSVWERGTEAFF,TGTGCCAGCAGCGTCTGGGAGCGGGGGACTGAAGCTTTCTTT
NA,TRBV5-1,TRBJ1-1,NA,CASSSQHRNTEAFF,TGCGCCAGCAGCTCTCAACACAGGAACACTGAAGCTTTCTTT
TRBD1,TRBV28,TRBJ1-6,NA,CASRFGQGWNSPLHF,TGTGCCAGCAGATTCGGACAGGGATGGAATTCACCCCTCCACTTT
NA,TRBV6-5,TRBJ2-1,few,CASSYSIGALEQFF,TGTGCCAGCAGTTACTCGATTGGGGCTCTTGAGCAGTTCTTC